The clone carrying this TCR beta chain is a singleton in its sample. What it recognizes is unknown. The data belong to a study of T cell responses to AZD1222 COVID-19 vaccine. Study-wide context: Both about-4-week and about-12-week second-dose recipients were combined. Regarding the study as a whole: Spike regions recognized by vaccine-associated CD4 TCRs spanned the protein, led by 160-218 and 743-854. There were mostly white British donors and more females than males, and clonal diversity was possibly underestimated.

Only in-frame clones appear in the TCRdb table, and some are missing; sequencing was by immunoSEQ multiplex PCR. The table lists 90,000 to 100,000 clones, about 85% of them singletons. V was clipped by 4 bases and J by 2 bases, with 11 bases between them. The CDR3 spans 14 residues. CDR1 is SGHNT, CDR2 YYREEE, per germline (reference sequence). This receptor was identified in an adult in good health. V usage is TRBV5-4 and J usage is TRBJ2-3; a possible D gene is TRBD1 (6 bases). Specimen: peripheral blood, collected on day 0 of AZD1222 vaccination. The DNA of the CDR3 is TGTGCCAGCAGCCCCGGGACACCCACAGATACGCAGTATTTT. This codes for CASSPGTPTDTQYF.